Presented here are 28 T cell receptor beta chains from one specimen sequenced in a study of T cells after yellow fever vaccination. In TCRdb, the 5' RACE reads were re-called with MiXCR into one record per CDR3 protein. The sample contains 120,000 or so distinct CDR3 sequences, roughly 10% of which appear only once. Sequencing was performed on CD8+ T cells sorted from PBMCs, taken on the day of the yellow fever booster vaccination. The receptors were gathered from a man between 18 and 29 years old who received the YFV17D yellow fever vaccine.

The CDR3 sequence is CASSYLTGSNEQFF. The CDR3, as DNA: TGTGCCAGCAGTTACTTGACGGGGAGCAATGAGCAGTTCTTC. This chain uses TRBV6-2 or TRBV6-3 with TRBJ2-1, with D perhaps matching TRBD2 (5 bases). Germline-derived CDR1 and CDR2 are MNHEY and SVGEGT. The V end lost 1 base, the J end lost 6 bases, and 10 bases lay between the germline ends. This CDR3 is built from 14 residues.

Ten or more counts support this clonotype. The chain recombines TRBV12-3 or TRBV12-4 with TRBJ2-1; no firm D call. This CDR3 is 10 amino acids long. V lost 5 bases and J 7 bases, leaving 3 bases between the germline ends. The CDR3, as DNA: TGTGCCAGCAGTCAGAATGAGCAGTTCTTC. It translates to CASSQNEQFF.

At least ten counts were recorded for this clonotype. V and J are TRBV5-6 and TRBJ2-5; D unclear. CDR1 and CDR2 (germline): SGHDT, YYEEEE. The CDR3 is 15 residues long. V lost 0 bases to trimming and J lost 3 bases, with 12 bases between them. CDR3 sequence (DNA): TGTGCCAGCAGCTTGGTCGGGCGGAAAAAAGAGACCCAGTACTTC. As protein: CASSLVGRKKETQYF. The full variable domain, rest sourced from reference TRBV5-6 and TRBJ2-5, is DAGVTQSPTHLIKTRGQQVTLRCSPKSGHDTVSWYQQALGQGPQFIFQYYEEEERQRGNFPDRFSGHQFPNYSSELNVNALLLGDSALYLCASSLVGRKKETQYFGPGTRLLVL.

The V and J genes are TRBV5-1 and TRBJ2-1, with D unresolved. Germline values: CDR1 SGHRS, CDR2 YFSETQ. V was shortened by 2 bases and J by 7 bases, with 13 bases between the two germline ends. The length of the CDR3 is 14 residues. The DNA for the CDR3 is TGCGCCAGCAGCTTTCTTTCCGGACGGAATGAGCAGTTCTTC. Translation: CASSFLSGRNEQFF.

The rearrangement uses TRBV12-3 or TRBV12-4 and TRBJ2-1, with 11 bases identical to TRBD2. This CDR3 is 16 amino acids long. Trimming at V came to 5 bases and at J to 1 base, leaving 4 bases not matched to a gene. The CDR3 region is CASSRSGGASYNEQFF. In DNA form, the CDR3 reads TGTGCCAGCAGTCGTAGCGGGGGGGCATCCTACAATGAGCAGTTCTTC.

The sample holds a few counts of this clonotype. The chain carries TRBV24-1 and TRBJ2-2; 8 nucleotides line up with TRBD1. The CDR3 consists of 16 residues. The V gene end was trimmed by 5 bases and the J gene end by 7 bases; junction bases not matched to a gene: 11. Germline CDR1 and CDR2: KGHDR and SFDVKD. The CDR3 coding sequence is TGTGCCACCAGTGCCTGGGACAGGCCGGCGGGCGGGGAGCTGTTTTTT. It translates to CATSAWDRPAGGELFF.

This clonotype appeared many times. The chain couples TRBV10-3 to TRBJ2-7; 8 bases agree with TRBD2. CDR3 length: 15 amino acids. CDR1 is ENHRY, CDR2 SYGVKD, per germline. The V gene end was trimmed by 7 bases and the J gene end by 0 bases; junction bases not matched to a gene: 8. The CDR3 loop is CAIKPAGGSSYEQYF. The CDR3 DNA reads as TGTGCCATCAAACCTGCGGGGGGCAGCTCCTACGAGCAGTACTTC.

V usage is TRBV6-2 or TRBV6-3 and J usage is TRBJ1-1; D is perhaps TRBD1 (6 bases). V dropped 2 bases and J dropped 0 bases, with 13 bases sitting between them. Germline V gene lookup returns CDR1 MNHEY and CDR2 SVGEGT. This CDR3 region has 16 residues. The CDR3 DNA sequence: TGTGCCAGCAGTTACCCAGGGGCGTGGGTGAACACTGAAGCTTTCTTT. This encodes CASSYPGAWVNTEAFF.

The J gene is TRBJ1-1, the V gene TRBV2; D remains unclear. CDR3 length equals 12 residues. Trimming took off 7 bases at V and 5 bases at J, with 11 bases between the two ends. Germline-derived CDR1 and CDR2 are SNHLY and FYNNEI. The CDR3 sequence is CASTTRVTEAFF. The CDR3 DNA follows: TGTGCCAGCACCACTCGGGTGACTGAAGCTTTCTTT.

This clonotype came up a few times. V is TRBV7-8 and J is TRBJ2-3; 13 nucleotides agree with TRBD2. The CDR3 runs 17 residues. The ends lost 0 bases at V and 9 bases at J; junction bases unmatched: 9. Germline V CDR1 and CDR2: SGHVS, FQNEAQ. The CDR3: CASSLARLAGGRETQYF. CDR3 bases: TGTGCCAGCAGCTTAGCCCGACTAGCGGGGGGCCGGGAGACGCAGTATTTT.

This clonotype appeared a few times. This chain joins TRBV10-2 and TRBJ2-1, with 8 bases matching TRBD2. V shed 5 bases, J shed 8 bases, and the junction held 8 bases outside the gene matches. Germline CDR1 WSHSY, CDR2 SAAADI. CDR3 size: 14 residues. CDR3 nucleotide sequence: TGCGCCAGCAGTAGACTAGCGCGAGGGTATGAGCAGTTCTTC. Translating it yields CASSRLARGYEQFF.

This chain links TRBV4-3 with TRBJ2-2; 13 nucleotides match TRBD2. There are 18 residues in the CDR3. Germline lookup yields CDR1 LGHNA and CDR2 YSLEER. V shed 1 base and J 5 bases; nucleotides not matched to a gene: 7. CDR3 DNA sequence: TGCGCCAGCAGCCAAGCCTTACTAGCGGGGGGGTTTACCGGGGAGCTGTTTTTT. This gives the protein CASSQALLAGGFTGELFF.

This clonotype occurred a few times. The chain employs TRBV2 and TRBJ1-1; a possible D gene is TRBD1 (5 bases). Germline V CDR1 and CDR2: SNHLY, FYNNEI. The ends were cut back, 7 bases at V and 4 bases at J, with 19 bases in the middle. The CDR3 totals 15 residues. The CDR3 bases are TGTGCCAGCATCCGGAGAGTGGGGCTTGGCACTGAAGCTTTCTTT. Protein sequence: CASIRRVGLGTEAFF.

This chain links TRBV19 with TRBJ1-1; D is ambiguous. Between the trimmed V and J ends, which lost 3 bases and 4 bases, there was a span of 9 bases. This CDR3 spans 13 amino acids. The germline V gene has CDR1 LNHDA and CDR2 SQIVND (reference sequence). CDR3 protein: CASSMGSGTEAFF. For the CDR3, the DNA is TGTGCCAGTAGTATGGGCAGTGGCACTGAAGCTTTCTTT.

The sample holds a few counts of this clonotype. The rearrangement links TRBV20-1 to TRBJ2-1; 8 bases fit TRBD2. Per germline, CDR1 DFQATT and CDR2 SNEGSKA (reference sequence). The CDR3 spans 18 residues. Germline trimming cut 4 bases from V and 4 bases from J; bases unmatched to any gene: 18. The CDR3: CSATISPKVAGWYNEQFF. In DNA, the CDR3 is TGCAGTGCTACAATTAGTCCTAAAGTAGCGGGGTGGTACAATGAGCAGTTCTTC.

This clonotype was recorded at least ten times. The chain links TRBV5-1 to TRBJ2-5, with 9 bases identical to TRBD1. Germline trimming cut 0 bases from V and 0 bases from J; bases unmatched to any gene: 6. This CDR3 is built from 17 residues. CDR1 and CDR2 (germline): SGHRS, YFSETQ. Here the CDR3 reads CASSLEGTGTYQETQYF. The CDR3 DNA follows: TGCGCCAGCAGCTTGGAGGGGACAGGGACATACCAAGAGACCCAGTACTTC.

The chain joins TRBV4-2 to TRBJ1-6; 10 nucleotides match TRBD1. Trimming cost V 4 bases and J 10 bases; bases outside gene matches: 16. This CDR3 has 18 residues. The germline gives CDR1 LGHNA, CDR2 YNFKEQ. CDR3 coding DNA: TGTGCCAGCAGCCGGTTTCCGGGACAGGGGTTACTCTGGTCACCCCTCCACTTT. The encoded protein is CASSRFPGQGLLWSPLHF.

The rearrangement uses TRBV12-3 or TRBV12-4 and TRBJ2-7; 9 bases fit TRBD2. The CDR3 is 14 residues long. After removal of 6 bases from V and 4 bases from J, the junction contained 7 bases not matched to a gene. CDR3 nucleotide sequence: TGTGCCAGCAGCGCTAGCGGGGCTGATTACGAGCAGTACTTC. As protein: CASSASGADYEQYF.

The rearrangement joins TRBV4-2 to TRBJ2-1; 9 nucleotides align to TRBD2. Germline CDR1 and CDR2: LGHNA and YNFKEQ. The CDR3 has 15 residues. V was pared by 0 bases and J by 5 bases, with 2 bases of the junction left unmatched. This chain's CDR3 is CASSQEVAGDNEQFF. In DNA, the CDR3 is TGTGCCAGCAGCCAAGAAGTAGCGGGGGACAATGAGCAGTTCTTC.

This clonotype was seen repeatedly, ten times or more. The gene calls are TRBV12-3 or TRBV12-4 and TRBJ1-1, with D tentatively TRBD1 (5 bases). This CDR3 has 12 amino acids. V was shortened by 9 bases and J by 1 base, with 9 bases between the two germline ends. DNA for the CDR3: TGTGCCAGTCAAAGGGGGAACACTGAAGCTTTCTTT. As protein: CASQRGNTEAFF.

The chain carries TRBV27 and TRBJ2-7, with D possibly matching TRBD2 (5 bases). This CDR3 has 15 amino acids. The germline gives CDR1 MNHEY, CDR2 SMNVEV (reference sequence). The V and J ends lost 7 bases and 6 bases respectively, with 22 bases between them. The CDR3 DNA sequence: TGTGCCAGCAACCCCTGGACTCCCACTTGGGGCGAGCAGTACTTC. Translated, it gives CASNPWTPTWGEQYF.

The sample holds many counts of this clonotype. The V gene is TRBV27, the J gene TRBJ1-2; D is possibly TRBD1 (6 bases). Germline loops: CDR1 MNHEY, CDR2 SMNVEV (reference sequence). CDR3 length: 14 residues. V was cut by 4 bases and J by 8 bases, with 17 bases left in between. The CDR3 sequence is CASSSLQGSYGYTF. The CDR3 coding sequence is TGTGCCAGCAGTTCATTACAGGGCTCCTACGGCTACACCTTC.

The chain uses TRBV5-4 and TRBJ2-3; unclear D gene. The V end lost 6 bases, the J end lost 2 bases, and 10 bases lay between the germline ends. Germline V lookup: CDR1 SGHNT, CDR2 YYREEE (reference sequence). There are 13 residues in the CDR3. Here the CDR3 DNA reads TGTGCCAGCACCCTAGATCCCACAGATACGCAGTATTTT. Translation gives CASTLDPTDTQYF.

The chain uses TRBV4-1 and TRBJ1-5; D not resolved. Germline CDR1 MGHRA, CDR2 YSYEKL. The CDR3 loop spans 13 amino acids. V lost 1 base and J 5 bases, leaving 6 bases between the germline ends. The chain's CDR3 is CASSQGPDQPQHF. In DNA, the CDR3 is TGCGCCAGCAGCCAAGGTCCGGATCAGCCCCAGCATTTT.

This clonotype was seen more than once but under ten times. V is TRBV5-5 and J is TRBJ1-6, with 8 positions matching TRBD1. Germline CDR1 SGHKS, CDR2 YYEKEE (reference sequence). The ends lost 5 bases at V and 10 bases at J; junction bases unmatched: 11. This CDR3 comprises 15 residues. The CDR3 loop reads CASRDFGTGESPLHF. The CDR3, as DNA: TGTGCCAGCAGGGATTTTGGGACAGGAGAATCACCCCTCCACTTT.

Only a few counts were recorded for this clonotype. The V and J genes are TRBV5-4 and TRBJ2-5, with a possible D match to TRBD2 (5 bases). Per the germline V gene, CDR1 is SGHNT and CDR2 is YYREEE (reference sequence). The CDR3 is made up of 16 amino acids. V dropped 0 bases and J dropped 5 bases, with 17 bases sitting between them. The CDR3: CASSLDEGTETETQYF. CDR3 nucleotides: TGTGCCAGCAGCTTGGACGAGGGTACGGAAACGGAGACCCAGTACTTC.

This clonotype was counted a few times. The rearrangement joins TRBV5-5 to TRBJ2-2; 11 nucleotides align to TRBD2. The CDR3 loop spans 15 amino acids. Germline V CDR1 and CDR2: SGHKS, YYEKEE (reference sequence). Unmatched junction bases numbered 2, after V lost 3 bases and J lost 4 bases. The CDR3 here is CASSWTSGPTGELFF. CDR3 nucleotides: TGTGCCAGCAGCTGGACTAGCGGGCCCACCGGGGAGCTGTTTTTT.

This clonotype came up a few times. The chain joins TRBV30 to TRBJ2-7, with 8 bases lining up with TRBD2. The CDR3 has 13 residues. CDR1 and CDR2 from the germline V gene are GTSNPN and SVGIG (reference sequence). After removal of 4 bases from V and 4 bases from J, the junction contained 6 bases not matched to a gene. CDR3 DNA: TGTGCCTGGACCGGGACTAGTCAATACGAGCAGTACTTC. Translated: CAWTGTSQYEQYF.